This T cell receptor beta chain was found in a study of control samples from healthy donors and cancer patients. Profiling relied on immunoSEQ multiplex PCR, and the TCRdb table lists in-frame clones only, not all of them. Of 210,000 or so clones listed, 91% are singletons. The CDR3 runs to 14 residues. Germline assignment: CDR1 SNHLY and CDR2 FYNNEI. V lost 8 bases, J lost 0 bases, and 13 bases lay in between. This receptor was taken from a man aged 30 to 39 in good health. The chain links TRBV2 to TRBJ1-1; unclear D gene. The sample was blood. CDR3 sequence (DNA): TGTGCCAGCGTGAATCCGGAGCTGAACACTGAAGCTTTCTTT. It is translated as CASVNPELNTEAFF.